The present TCR beta chain was sequenced within a study of shared clonotypes between healthy human individuals. Per the germline V gene, CDR1 is MNHNS and CDR2 is SASEGT. This CDR3 spans 14 amino acids. The V segment lost 10 bases and the J segment 6 bases; nucleotides outside the gene matches: 8. Assay used: immunoSEQ multiplex PCR; TCRdb lists only in-frame clones, some missing. The profile shows under 1,100,000 clones, 60% to 80% of them singletons. This rearrangement joins TRBV6-1 to TRBJ1-5; 11 positions agree with TRBD1. The specimen sequenced was memory CD4+ T cells sorted from blood. Subset of the sample: CD45RA-negative fraction. The receptor was isolated from a man between 18 and 29 years old in good health. The DNA for the CDR3 is TGTGCCATAAGGACAGGGGGCGAACGTCAGCCCCAGCATTTT. This gives the protein CAIRTGGERQPQHF.